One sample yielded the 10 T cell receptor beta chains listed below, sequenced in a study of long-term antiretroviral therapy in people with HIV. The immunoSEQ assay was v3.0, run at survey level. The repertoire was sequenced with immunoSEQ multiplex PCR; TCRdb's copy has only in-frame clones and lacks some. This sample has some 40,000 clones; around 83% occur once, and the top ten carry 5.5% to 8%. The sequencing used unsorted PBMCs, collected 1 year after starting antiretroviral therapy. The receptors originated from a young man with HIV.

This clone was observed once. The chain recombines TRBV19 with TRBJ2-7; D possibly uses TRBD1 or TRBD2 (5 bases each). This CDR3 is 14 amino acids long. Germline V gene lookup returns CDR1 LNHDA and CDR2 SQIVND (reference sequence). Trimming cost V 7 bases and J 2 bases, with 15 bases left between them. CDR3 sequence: CASTLGVGAYEQYF. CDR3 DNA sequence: TGTGCCAGTACCCTGGGGGTGGGGGCCTACGAGCAGTACTTC.

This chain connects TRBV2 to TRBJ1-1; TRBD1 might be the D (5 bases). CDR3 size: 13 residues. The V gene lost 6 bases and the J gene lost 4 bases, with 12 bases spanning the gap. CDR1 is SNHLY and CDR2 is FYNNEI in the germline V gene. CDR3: CASSRGSGTEAFF. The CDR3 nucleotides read TGTGCCAGCAGCCGGGGGTCGGGCACTGAAGCTTTCTTT.

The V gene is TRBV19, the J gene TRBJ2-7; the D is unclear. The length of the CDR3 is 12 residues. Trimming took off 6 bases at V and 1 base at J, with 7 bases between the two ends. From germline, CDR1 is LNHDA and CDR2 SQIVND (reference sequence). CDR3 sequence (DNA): TGTGCCAGTAGCGGTACGTCCTACGAGCAGTACTTC. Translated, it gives CASSGTSYEQYF.

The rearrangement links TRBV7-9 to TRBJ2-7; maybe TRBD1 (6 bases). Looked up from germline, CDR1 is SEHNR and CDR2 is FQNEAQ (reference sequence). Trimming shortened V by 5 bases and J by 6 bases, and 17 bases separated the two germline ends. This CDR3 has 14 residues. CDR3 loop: CASSLTGQVGEQYF. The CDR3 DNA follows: TGTGCCAGCAGCCTTACGGGACAAGTCGGCGAGCAGTACTTC.

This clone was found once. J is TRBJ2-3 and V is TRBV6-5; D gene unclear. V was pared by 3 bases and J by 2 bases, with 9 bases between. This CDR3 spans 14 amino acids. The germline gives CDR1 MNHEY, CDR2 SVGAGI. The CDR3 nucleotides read TGTGCCAGCAGTTATCTAGGACCCACAGATACGCAGTATTTT. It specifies CASSYLGPTDTQYF.

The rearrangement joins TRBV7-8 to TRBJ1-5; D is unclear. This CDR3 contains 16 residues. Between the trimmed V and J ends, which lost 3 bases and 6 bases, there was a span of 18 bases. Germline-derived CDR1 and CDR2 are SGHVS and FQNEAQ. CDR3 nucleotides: TGTGCCAGCAGCTTGTCCCCGGTAATCAACAGTCAGCCCCAGCATTTT. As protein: CASSLSPVINSQPQHF. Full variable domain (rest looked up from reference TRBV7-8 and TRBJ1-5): GAGVSQSPRYKVAKRGQDVALRCDPISGHVSLFWYQQALGQGPEFLTYFQNEAQLDKSGLPSDRFFAERPEGSVSTLKIQRTQQEDSAVYLCASSLSPVINSQPQHFGDGTRLSIL.

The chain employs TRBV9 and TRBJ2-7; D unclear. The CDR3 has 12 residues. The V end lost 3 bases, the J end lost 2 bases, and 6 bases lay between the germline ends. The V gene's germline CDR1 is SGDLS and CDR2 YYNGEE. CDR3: CASSGAPYEQYF. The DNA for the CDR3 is TGTGCCAGCAGCGGAGCCCCCTACGAGCAGTACTTC.

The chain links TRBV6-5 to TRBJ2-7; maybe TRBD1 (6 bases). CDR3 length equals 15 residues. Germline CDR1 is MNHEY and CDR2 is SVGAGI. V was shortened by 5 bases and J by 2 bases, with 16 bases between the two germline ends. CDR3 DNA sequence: TGTGCCAGCAGTCGATTGGACAGCGCTACCTACGAGCAGTACTTC. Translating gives CASSRLDSATYEQYF.

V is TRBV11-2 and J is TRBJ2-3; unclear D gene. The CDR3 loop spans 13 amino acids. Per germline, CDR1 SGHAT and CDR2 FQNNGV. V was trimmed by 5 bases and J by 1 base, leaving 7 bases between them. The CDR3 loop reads CASSPDRTDTQYF. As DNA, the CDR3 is TGTGCCAGCAGCCCCGACCGCACAGATACGCAGTATTTT.

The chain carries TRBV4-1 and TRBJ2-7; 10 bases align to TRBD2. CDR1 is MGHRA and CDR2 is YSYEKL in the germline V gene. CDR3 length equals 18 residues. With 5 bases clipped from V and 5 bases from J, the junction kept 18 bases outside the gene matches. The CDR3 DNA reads TGCGCCAGCAGCGATTCCGGGGCTAGCGGGGGCTTAAACCACGAGCAGTACTTC. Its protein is CASSDSGASGGLNHEQYF.